The 15 T cell receptor beta chains below all came from one sample that was sequenced in a study of blood T cell repertoires in COVID-19. Profiled with immunoSEQ multiplex PCR; TCRdb holds only in-frame clones, not every one. The sample has about 79,000 clones; about 89% are singletons. The sequencing input was peripheral blood. These receptor sequences come from a man in his 70s with active or convalescent COVID-19.

This rearrangement joins TRBV7-3 to TRBJ2-1; 11 bases fit TRBD2. The CDR3 spans 19 residues. Germline V gene data show CDR1 as SGHTA and CDR2 as FQGTGA. The CDR3 DNA reads as TGTGGCCAGCTTAACGTTTCAGGCCCTAGCGGGAGGAACCACAATGAGCAGTTCTTC. This encodes CGQLNVSGPSGRNHNEQFF.

Only a few counts were recorded for this clone. V is TRBV6-5 and J is TRBJ1-5; D is unresolved. Trimming pared 4 bases from V and 0 bases from J, leaving 7 bases between. CDR1 and CDR2 from the germline V gene are MNHEY and SVGAGI. The CDR3 spans 14 residues. CDR3 in DNA: TGTGCCAGCAGTTCCCCCCATAGCAATCAGCCCCAGCATTTT. It is translated as CASSSPHSNQPQHF.

The chain carries TRBV7-3 and TRBJ2-7; 14 bases align to TRBD2. There are 16 residues in the CDR3. The germline V gene encodes CDR1 SGHTA and CDR2 FQGTGA. V dropped 6 bases and J dropped 6; count of bases not matched to a gene: 10. The CDR3, as DNA: TGTGCCAGCAGGCGCCCCGGGACTAGCGGGAGCAGCGAGCAGTACTTC. This sequence encodes CASRRPGTSGSSEQYF.

The chain carries TRBV6-5 and TRBJ2-7, with a tentative D call TRBD1 (7 bases). Germline V gene lookup returns CDR1 MNHEY and CDR2 SVGAGI. The CDR3 is made up of 12 amino acids. V was cut by 6 bases and J by 6 bases, with 12 bases left in between. The CDR3 nucleotides read TGTGCCAGCAGGCTTCAGGGGGGCGAGCAGTACTTC. This encodes CASRLQGGEQYF.

This clone was seen a single time. The chain combines TRBV7-9 with TRBJ2-2; possible D gene TRBD1, 7 bases. Trimming cost V 4 bases and J 7 bases, with 16 bases left between them. Germline lookup yields CDR1 SEHNR and CDR2 FQNEAQ (reference sequence). This CDR3 comprises 15 residues. The chain's CDR3 is CASSYGGTEDGELFF. The CDR3 DNA follows: TGTGCCAGCAGCTACGGCGGGACAGAGGACGGGGAGCTGTTTTTT.

CDR3 DNA: TGTGCCAGCAGTGAAGCATCCCGGGACAGGGGCCCCTCGGGCTCTGGAAACACCATATATTTT. This codes for CASSEASRDRGPSGSGNTIYF. V is TRBV6-1 and J is TRBJ1-3; 10 bases match TRBD1. Trimming cost V 0 bases and J 0 bases; bases outside gene matches: 14. CDR1 MNHNS and CDR2 SASEGT come from the germline V gene. CDR3 length: 21 amino acids.

This chain connects TRBV18 to TRBJ2-7; 12 bases agree with TRBD1. J lost 4 bases, V lost 6 bases, and 4 bases had no gene match. The V gene's germline CDR1 is KGHSH and CDR2 LQKENI. The CDR3 covers 14 residues. The CDR3 sequence: CASSLGQGAYEQYF. For the CDR3, the DNA is TGTGCCAGCTCGTTGGGACAGGGGGCGTACGAGCAGTACTTC.

V and J are TRBV6-5 and TRBJ1-1; the D is unclear. The CDR3 sequence is 12 residues long. In germline, CDR1 is MNHEY, CDR2 SVGAGI. V lost 6 bases, J lost 4 bases, and 9 bases lay in between. CDR3 sequence: CASRYVITEAFF. Written as DNA, the CDR3 is TGTGCCAGCAGATACGTTATCACTGAAGCTTTCTTT.

This chain connects TRBV28 to TRBJ2-7; D uncertain. CDR1 is MDHEN and CDR2 is SYDVKM in the germline V gene. Trimming took 3 bases from V and 3 from J, leaving 15 bases between them. CDR3 length equals 15 residues. The CDR3 coding sequence is TGTGCCAGCAGTTTCACCAGTTACCCTAGCTACGAGCAGTACTTC. Translation gives CASSFTSYPSYEQYF.

This rearrangement joins TRBV28 to TRBJ2-7; D may be TRBD1 (6 bases). The V end was cut by 7 bases, the J end by 2 bases, with 15 bases between. This CDR3 contains 14 residues. Germline CDR1 reads MDHEN; CDR2 reads SYDVKM. The CDR3 DNA reads TGTGCCAGCACCCCCGCAGGGGCGGCCTACGAGCAGTACTTC. It translates to CASTPAGAAYEQYF.

The chain links TRBV19 to TRBJ1-2, with D possibly matching TRBD1 (5 bases). The length of the CDR3 is 15 residues. V shed 3 bases and J shed 4 bases, with 15 bases lying between them. In germline, CDR1 is LNHDA, CDR2 SQIVND (reference sequence). The CDR3: CASSIAATAIYGYTF. In DNA form, the CDR3 reads TGTGCCAGTAGTATCGCGGCGACAGCGATCTATGGCTACACCTTC.

This rearrangement joins TRBV7-8 to TRBJ1-5; 10 nucleotides match TRBD1. The CDR3 runs to 15 residues. Germline V gene lookup returns CDR1 SGHVS and CDR2 FQNEAQ. J was trimmed by 2 bases and V by 4 bases; bases with no gene match: 2. The DNA of the CDR3 is TGTGCCAGCAGCTCGACAGGGGGCGGCAATCAGCCCCAGCATTTT. It encodes CASSSTGGGNQPQHF.

This clone was detected a few times. V is TRBV19 and J is TRBJ2-2, with D maybe TRBD1 (5 bases). The CDR3 runs 15 residues. The germline V and J ends were trimmed by 4 bases and 6 bases, with 15 bases remaining between them. Germline values: CDR1 LNHDA, CDR2 SQIVND (reference sequence). CDR3 bases: TGTGCCAGTAGTAGGGGCAGGGAATTCGCCGGGGAGCTGTTTTTT. Its protein is CASSRGREFAGELFF.

Only a few counts were recorded for this clone. J is TRBJ2-5 and V is TRBV27; 11 nucleotides agree with TRBD1. Trimming cost V 6 bases and J 7 bases; bases outside gene matches: 7. CDR1 is MNHEY and CDR2 is SMNVEV in the germline V gene (reference sequence). The CDR3 is made up of 14 amino acids. The CDR3 is CASRRTGGIGTQYF. DNA of the CDR3: TGTGCCAGCAGACGGACAGGGGGCATCGGGACCCAGTACTTC.

Many counts were recorded for this clone. The chain employs TRBV27 and TRBJ1-5, with TRBD1 matching 7 bases. The V segment lost 5 bases and the J segment 4 bases; nucleotides outside the gene matches: 14. The germline gives CDR1 MNHEY, CDR2 SMNVEV (reference sequence). The CDR3 loop spans 17 amino acids. The DNA of the CDR3 is TGTGCCAGCAGTCCCGACAGGGTGGGGGATTCGAATCAGCCCCAGCATTTT. It encodes CASSPDRVGDSNQPQHF.